This passage covers 24 T cell receptor beta chains from one sample sequenced in a study of CD8 T cells in Susac syndrome. A quantity of about 0.45 to 1 ug RNA underwent reverse transcription using random hexamers. TCRdb recomputed calls from the immunoSEQ multiplex PCR reads with MiXCR, one row per CDR3 protein. Seen here are approximately 160,000 distinct CDR3 sequences, 94% observed once, and the top ten hold about 0.086%. The sequenced sample was CD4+ T cells from PBMCs. The receptors come from a human donor with multiple sclerosis.

This chain links TRBV24-1 with TRBJ2-3; no reliable D call. This CDR3 has 13 residues. The V end lost 4 bases, the J end lost 5 bases, and 9 bases lay between the germline ends. Germline loops: CDR1 KGHDR, CDR2 SFDVKD. The CDR3 nucleotides read TGTGCCACCAGTGACCCGTCAAAAGATACGCAGTATTTT. Translated, it gives CATSDPSKDTQYF.

This chain links TRBV11-2 with TRBJ2-5; D call uncertain. Germline CDR1 SGHAT, CDR2 FQNNGV. This CDR3 region has 16 residues. Trimming shortened V by 1 base and J by 5 bases, and 17 bases separated the two germline ends. The CDR3 protein is CASSLGPSRLAETQYF. The DNA for the CDR3 is TGTGCCAGCAGCTTAGGTCCCTCCCGCCTCGCGGAGACCCAGTACTTC.

This clonotype was seen only once. The V call is TRBV29-1, the J call TRBJ1-2, with D perhaps TRBD1 (5 bases). Trimming pared 1 base from V and 2 bases from J, leaving 11 bases between. Germline V gene lookup returns CDR1 SQVTM and CDR2 ANQGSEA. This CDR3 contains 14 residues. This chain's CDR3 is CSVEAGIENYGYTF. DNA of the CDR3: TGCAGCGTTGAAGCAGGGATCGAAAACTATGGCTACACCTTC. Full variable domain (remainder filled in from reference TRBV29-1 and TRBJ1-2): SAVISQKPSRDICQRGTSLTIQCQVDSQVTMMFWYRQQPGQSLTLIATANQGSEATYESGFVIDKFPISRPNLTFSTLTVSNMSPEDSSIYLCSVEAGIENYGYTFGSGTRLTVV.

The V gene is TRBV6-2 or TRBV6-3, the J gene TRBJ2-1; D gene uncertain. This CDR3 comprises 12 residues. The germline CDR1 and CDR2 sequences are MNHEY and SVGEGT. Trimming left V 4 bases short and J 8 bases short, with 9 bases between. The CDR3 reads CASSSRMDEQFF. The CDR3 coding sequence is TGTGCCAGCAGTTCACGCATGGATGAGCAGTTCTTC.

Written as DNA, the CDR3 is TGTGCCTGGAACCGACAGACTATGACCATGAACACTGAAGCTTTCTTT. It codes for CAWNRQTMTMNTEAFF. This chain uses TRBV30 with TRBJ1-1; D might be TRBD1 (5 bases). This CDR3 comprises 16 residues. With 4 bases removed from V and 0 bases from J, the gap between germline ends came to 18 bases. The germline gives CDR1 GTSNPN, CDR2 SVGIG (reference sequence). Filled out from reference TRBV30 and TRBJ1-1, the complete variable domain reads SQTIHQWPATLVQPVGSPLSLECTVEGTSNPNLYWYRQAAGRGLQLLFYSVGIGQISSEVPQNLSASRPQDRQFILSSKKLLLSDSGFYLCAWNRQTMTMNTEAFFGQGTRLTVV.

The chain recombines TRBV18 with TRBJ2-5; D remains ambiguous. Germline V gives CDR1 KGHSH, CDR2 LQKENI. V lost 5 bases and J lost 1, with 8 bases in between. The CDR3 consists of 13 residues. The CDR3 reads CASSSDFQETQYF. CDR3 DNA sequence: TGTGCCAGCTCAAGTGACTTCCAAGAGACCCAGTACTTC.

This clonotype was seen more than once but under ten times. This chain connects TRBV19 to TRBJ1-5; D is unclear. The CDR3 has 12 residues. V shed 2 bases and J shed 6 bases, with 5 bases lying between them. Germline V lookup: CDR1 LNHDA, CDR2 SQIVND (reference sequence). The CDR3 loop is CASSIRGQPQHF. In DNA, the CDR3 is TGTGCCAGTAGTATAAGAGGTCAGCCCCAGCATTTT. The full variable domain, its missing parts supplied by reference TRBV19 and TRBJ1-5, is DGGITQSPKYLFRKEGQNVTLSCEQNLNHDAMYWYRQDPGQGLRLIYYSQIVNDFQKGDIAEGYSVSREKKESFPLTVTSAQKNPTAFYLCASSIRGQPQHFGDGTRLSIL.

This rearrangement joins TRBV30 to TRBJ1-2; TRBD1 aligns across 7 bases. There are 13 residues in the CDR3. Germline loops: CDR1 GTSNPN, CDR2 SVGIG (reference sequence). V dropped 2 bases and J dropped 5; count of bases not matched to a gene: 5. CDR3 bases: TGTGCCTGGAGTACGGGGGACAGTTATGGCTACACCTTC. Translated: CAWSTGDSYGYTF.

The rearrangement joins TRBV20-1 to TRBJ1-5; D is uncertain. Germline loops: CDR1 DFQATT, CDR2 SNEGSKA (reference sequence). With 5 bases removed from V and 5 bases from J, the gap between germline ends came to 16 bases. The CDR3 loop spans 14 amino acids. The CDR3 loop is CSALRDDGHQPQHF. The CDR3 DNA follows: TGCAGTGCTCTCCGGGATGATGGTCATCAGCCCCAGCATTTT.

The chain uses TRBV9 and TRBJ2-3, with D tentatively TRBD1 (7 bases). Trimming took 4 bases from V and 1 from J, leaving 13 bases between them. Germline V lookup: CDR1 SGDLS, CDR2 YYNGEE. CDR3 length: 15 amino acids. CDR3 loop: CASSIRGTGTDTQYF. The CDR3 DNA is TGTGCCAGCAGCATCCGGGGGACAGGCACAGATACGCAGTATTTT.

The chain is built from TRBV27 and TRBJ1-1; D gene ambiguous. The CDR3 sequence is 14 residues long. The germline V gene encodes CDR1 MNHEY and CDR2 SMNVEV (reference sequence). The V end lost 0 bases, the J end lost 7 bases, and 12 bases lay between the germline ends. Here the CDR3 reads CASSLSRLENEAFF. The CDR3 DNA reads as TGTGCCAGCAGTTTATCGAGGTTGGAGAATGAAGCTTTCTTT.

The chain employs TRBV6-2 or TRBV6-3 and TRBJ1-1; 8 bases map to TRBD1. CDR3 length equals 15 residues. Losses at the gene ends were 6 bases for V and 4 bases for J; bases not matched to a gene: 10. From germline, CDR1 is MNHEY and CDR2 SVGEGT. CDR3 sequence reads: CASSFPQGAGTEAFF. The DNA for the CDR3 is TGTGCCAGCAGCTTCCCTCAGGGGGCTGGCACTGAAGCTTTCTTT.

This rearrangement joins TRBV10-3 to TRBJ2-1, with 10 bases lining up with TRBD2. V gave up 3 bases and J gave up 7 bases; unmatched junction bases: 6. In germline, CDR1 is ENHRY, CDR2 SYGVKD. This CDR3 has 15 amino acids. CDR3 DNA sequence: TGTGCCATCAGTGAATGGCTAGCGGGAGAAAATGAGCAGTTCTTC. Residues: CAISEWLAGENEQFF.

In this sample, this clonotype turned up once. The CDR3, as DNA: TGCGCCAGCAGCTTGGACAGGCCTAACACCGGGGAGCTGTTTTTT. Protein sequence: CASSLDRPNTGELFF. The chain is built from TRBV5-1 and TRBJ2-2; possible D gene TRBD1, 5 bases. From germline, CDR1 is SGHRS and CDR2 YFSETQ. This CDR3 comprises 15 residues. The V gene lost 0 bases and the J gene lost 2 bases, with 8 bases spanning the gap.

The chain carries TRBV6-5 and TRBJ2-6; a possible D gene is TRBD2 (5 bases). The CDR3 consists of 15 residues. The V gene's germline CDR1 is MNHEY and CDR2 SVGAGI. Trimming pared 8 bases from V and 1 base from J, leaving 12 bases between. The DNA of the CDR3 is TGTGCCAGCCGGACTTTACTATCTGGGGCCAACGTCCTGACTTTC. Its protein is CASRTLLSGANVLTF.

The chain uses TRBV12-3 or TRBV12-4 and TRBJ1-3; D is possibly TRBD1 (6 bases). The CDR3 is made up of 14 amino acids. The V gene lost 5 bases and the J gene lost 0 bases, with 8 bases spanning the gap. CDR3 residues: CASSRGFSGNTIYF. The CDR3 coding sequence is TGTGCCAGCAGTAGGGGGTTCTCTGGAAACACCATATATTTT.

This chain links TRBV29-1 with TRBJ2-5; D gene uncertain. The V end was cut by 8 bases, the J end by 5 bases, with 24 bases between. Germline V lookup: CDR1 SQVTM, CDR2 ANQGSEA. This CDR3 comprises 15 residues. Here the CDR3 DNA reads TGCAGCCTGTCTCGCGTCGGCCCTCCTGGGGAGACCCAGTACTTC. Encoded protein: CSLSRVGPPGETQYF.

The CDR3 DNA follows: TGTGCCAGCAGTCGTGAGTGGGGCGCAACTAATGAAAAACTGTTTTTT. Translation: CASSREWGATNEKLFF. The rearrangement joins TRBV25-1 to TRBJ1-4; D may be TRBD1 (5 bases). This CDR3 contains 16 residues. V shed 5 bases and J shed 0 bases, with 13 bases lying between them. Germline CDR1 MGHDK, CDR2 SYGVNS. The entire variable domain, with the rest obtained from reference TRBV25-1 and TRBJ1-4, is as follows: EADIYQTPRYLVIGTGKKITLECSQTMGHDKMYWYQQDPGMELHLIHYSYGVNSTEKGDLSSESTVSRIRTEHFPLTLESARPSHTSQYLCASSREWGATNEKLFFGSGTQLSVL.

J is TRBJ2-7 and V is TRBV4-3; TRBD1 matches 10 bases. Germline values: CDR1 LGHNA, CDR2 YSLEER. The length of the CDR3 is 14 residues. Trimming took 5 bases from V and 5 from J; bases not matched to a gene: 6. As DNA, the CDR3 is TGCGCCAGCAGCTACCGGGACAGGGGCCACGAGCAGTACTTC. Protein sequence: CASSYRDRGHEQYF.

The chain couples TRBV10-2 to TRBJ2-1; D is uncertain. Trimming took 3 bases from V and 2 from J, leaving 14 bases between them. The CDR3 loop spans 16 amino acids. Germline-derived CDR1 and CDR2 are WSHSY and SAAADI. As DNA, the CDR3 is TGCGCCAGCAGTGACGAGAGGACCCTAACCTACAATGAGCAGTTCTTC. Translated, it gives CASSDERTLTYNEQFF.

The rearrangement links TRBV4-2 to TRBJ2-3; TRBD2 is a possible D gene (5 bases). From germline, CDR1 is LGHNA and CDR2 YNFKEQ. This CDR3 is built from 13 residues. The ends were cut back, 3 bases at V and 6 bases at J, with 10 bases in the middle. As DNA, the CDR3 is TGTGCCAGCAGCCAGGACTGGAGGGATACGCAGTATTTT. It encodes CASSQDWRDTQYF.

This clonotype appeared a few times. The chain has TRBV12-3 or TRBV12-4 and TRBJ2-7; TRBD2 matches at 9 bases. V trimming: 3 bases; J trimming: 6 bases; junction bases outside the gene matches: 3. The CDR3 length is 13 residues. For the CDR3, the DNA is TGTGCCAGCAGTTTGCGGGAGGGCCTCGAGCAGTACTTC. Its translation is CASSLREGLEQYF.

This chain uses TRBV30 with TRBJ1-4; maybe TRBD1 (6 bases). V lost 2 bases and J 7 bases, leaving 17 bases between the germline ends. The CDR3 has 15 residues. Per germline, CDR1 GTSNPN and CDR2 SVGIG (reference sequence). In DNA, the CDR3 is TGTGCCTGGAGTAACCAGGGGATCTGGGGTGAAAAACTGTTTTTT. Amino acids: CAWSNQGIWGEKLFF. Complete variable domain (other parts from reference TRBV30 and TRBJ1-4): SQTIHQWPATLVQPVGSPLSLECTVEGTSNPNLYWYRQAAGRGLQLLFYSVGIGQISSEVPQNLSASRPQDRQFILSSKKLLLSDSGFYLCAWSNQGIWGEKLFFGSGTQLSVL.

The CDR3 nucleotides are TGTGCCAGCGTCGCGGTCACTGAAGCTTTCTTT. Protein product: CASVAVTEAFF. V gene TRBV12-3 or TRBV12-4 combines with J gene TRBJ1-1, with D unresolved. Trimming took 8 bases from V and 4 from J, leaving 8 bases between them. The CDR3 totals 11 residues.